What follows are 30 T cell receptor beta chains derived from one specimen sequenced in a study of shared clonotypes between healthy human individuals. Some clones are missing from TCRdb's copy, which holds only in-frame ones; the method was immunoSEQ multiplex PCR. The sample shows about 1.1 million clones, around three quarters of them seen only once. Sequencing was performed on memory CD4+ T cells from PBMCs. Subset denoted: CD45RA-negative fraction. The receptors come from a man aged 18 to 30 in good health. Some clones in this sample may be carry-over from other donors' samples.

J is TRBJ2-7 and V is TRBV11-2; the D is unclear. Germline loops: CDR1 SGHAT, CDR2 FQNNGV. V was trimmed by 4 bases and J by 0 bases, leaving 7 bases between them. The CDR3 covers 13 residues. CDR3: CASSSTHSYEQYF. CDR3 sequence (DNA): TGTGCCAGCAGCTCGACACACTCCTACGAGCAGTACTTC.

V gene TRBV5-6 combines with J gene TRBJ2-7; 8 nucleotides align to TRBD2. Looked up from germline, CDR1 is SGHDT and CDR2 is YYEEEE. V gave up 2 bases and J gave up 5 bases; unmatched junction bases: 3. CDR3 length: 13 amino acids. The CDR3 nucleotides read TGTGCCAGCAGCTTCGGCGGGAGGCACGAGCAGTACTTC. This encodes CASSFGGRHEQYF.

The V gene is TRBV9, the J gene TRBJ2-7; 14 bases line up with TRBD2. V shed 4 bases and J 0 bases; nucleotides not matched to a gene: 6. Germline V gene sequence: CDR1 SGDLS, CDR2 YYNGEE. The CDR3 is 17 amino acids. The DNA for the CDR3 is TGTGCCAGCAGCCAACCGGGACTAGCGGGAGCCTCCTACGAGCAGTACTTC. Amino acid sequence: CASSQPGLAGASYEQYF.

The genes are TRBV5-1 and TRBJ2-5; D gene ambiguous. Trimming took off 3 bases at V and 1 base at J, with 7 bases between the two ends. Germline-derived CDR1 and CDR2 are SGHRS and YFSETQ. The CDR3 spans 13 residues. The CDR3 spells CASSSQRQETQYF. The CDR3 nucleotides are TGCGCCAGCAGCTCCCAGCGCCAAGAGACCCAGTACTTC.

Comment on this clone: The same CDR3 arises from other DNA sequences in this sample as well. J is TRBJ2-7 and V is TRBV7-2; D tentatively reads TRBD1 or TRBD2 (5 bases each). With 1 base removed from V and 2 bases from J, the gap between germline ends came to 6 bases. Germline V gives CDR1 SGHTA, CDR2 FQGNSA. The CDR3 totals 13 residues. CDR3 loop: CASSLVGAYEQYF. The CDR3 DNA reads TGTGCCAGCAGCTTAGTGGGGGCCTACGAGCAGTACTTC.

The CDR3 DNA reads as TGTGCCATCAGTGAGTCGGTGGGTTCGAGCACAGATACGCAGTATTTT. Translating gives CAISESVGSSTDTQYF. The V gene is TRBV10-3, the J gene TRBJ2-3; D is uncertain. V was shortened by 0 bases and J by 0 bases, with 10 bases between the two germline ends. CDR1 ENHRY and CDR2 SYGVKD come from the germline V gene. The CDR3 runs 16 residues.

The CDR3 DNA sequence: TGCGCCAGCAGCTTGGCCCTAGCGGGGACCTACGAGCAGTACTTC. It yields the protein CASSLALAGTYEQYF. The chain recombines TRBV5-1 with TRBJ2-7; 9 nucleotides line up with TRBD2. Unmatched junction bases numbered 3, after V lost 0 bases and J lost 2 bases. Germline V lookup: CDR1 SGHRS, CDR2 YFSETQ. CDR3 length: 15 residues.

The genes are TRBV29-1 and TRBJ2-7, with TRBD1 as a possible D gene (6 bases). CDR1 SQVTM and CDR2 ANQGSEA come from the germline V gene. The CDR3 spans 18 residues. V lost 0 bases, J lost 3 bases, and 24 bases lay in between. The CDR3 here is CSVEEKGRGSFGVYEQYF. The CDR3 DNA is TGCAGCGTTGAAGAAAAGGGCAGGGGTAGTTTTGGGGTCTACGAGCAGTACTTC.

The chain employs TRBV18 and TRBJ2-7; D gene uncertain. CDR3 size: 15 residues. Germline-derived CDR1 and CDR2 are KGHSH and LQKENI. V lost 0 bases and J lost 3, with 12 bases in between. The CDR3 region is CASSPPGKTLYEQYF. CDR3 in DNA: TGTGCCAGCTCACCACCGGGCAAAACTCTCTACGAGCAGTACTTC.

This clone was picked up a small number of times. The genes are TRBV6-6 and TRBJ1-1; no reliable D call. Trimming stripped 0 bases from V and 4 bases from J, with 9 bases between. Germline CDR1 MNHNY, CDR2 SVGAGI (reference sequence). There are 14 residues in the CDR3. The CDR3 DNA follows: TGTGCCAGCAGTTACTCCGGGGATTTCACTGAAGCTTTCTTT. It is translated as CASSYSGDFTEAFF.

The V gene is TRBV6-6, the J gene TRBJ2-7; D is undetermined. The CDR3 has 14 amino acids. Germline CDR1 is MNHNY and CDR2 is SVGAGI (reference sequence). V was pared by 4 bases and J by 3 bases, with 13 bases between. The CDR3 DNA reads TGTGCCAGCAGTTCACAGCGTCCGAGCTACGAGCAGTACTTC. The encoded protein is CASSSQRPSYEQYF.

The chain recombines TRBV30 with TRBJ1-2, with D tentatively TRBD1 (5 bases). The CDR3 is 14 residues long. The germline gives CDR1 GTSNPN, CDR2 SVGIG (reference sequence). Trimming stripped 5 bases from V and 4 bases from J, with 17 bases between. Written as DNA, the CDR3 is TGTGCCTGGTCCGGGGGTTCAACGACCTATGGCTACACCTTC. Its translation: CAWSGGSTTYGYTF.

This clone was seen a single time. The CDR3 DNA is TGTGCCAGCAGCGTAGACAGAACAACTAATGAAAAACTGTTTTTT. Translated, it gives CASSVDRTTNEKLFF. The chain is built from TRBV28 and TRBJ1-4; D is possibly TRBD1 (5 bases). CDR1 is MDHEN, CDR2 SYDVKM, per germline. The CDR3 sequence is 15 residues long. Between the trimmed V and J ends, which lost 6 bases and 0 bases, there was a span of 11 bases.

CDR3 DNA: TGCGCCAGCCATGACCCGGGAGAAGATACGCAGTATTTT. This sequence encodes CASHDPGEDTQYF. The rearrangement uses TRBV5-1 and TRBJ2-3, with D possibly matching TRBD2 (6 bases). The germline V gene has CDR1 SGHRS and CDR2 YFSETQ. The CDR3 extends over 13 amino acids. The germline V and J ends were trimmed by 7 bases and 5 bases, with 14 bases remaining between them.

The chain is built from TRBV28 and TRBJ1-5; D may be TRBD1 (5 bases). The CDR3 has 16 amino acids. V was pared by 4 bases and J by 7 bases, with 20 bases between. Germline CDR1 is MDHEN and CDR2 is SYDVKM. The CDR3 is CASSSPQGRVRQPQHF. CDR3 sequence (DNA): TGTGCCAGCAGTTCACCTCAGGGTAGAGTGCGCCAGCCCCAGCATTTT.

CDR3 amino acids: CASSYPGASFQPQHF. CDR3 coding DNA: TGTGCCAGCAGTTATCCGGGGGCGAGTTTCCAGCCCCAGCATTTT. The rearrangement links TRBV28 to TRBJ1-5; possible D gene TRBD1, 6 bases. CDR3 size: 15 residues. Germline values: CDR1 MDHEN, CDR2 SYDVKM. V was cut by 4 bases and J by 7 bases, with 17 bases left in between. The full variable domain, in which reference TRBV28 and TRBJ1-5 provide the parts outside the CDR3, is DVKVTQSSRYLVKRTGEKVFLECVQDMDHENMFWYRQDPGLGLRLIYFSYDVKMKEKGDIPEGYSVSREKKERFSLILESASTNQTSMYLCASSYPGASFQPQHFGDGTRLSIL.

The V and J genes are TRBV5-1 and TRBJ2-5, with 10 bases that match TRBD2. The CDR3 length is 16 residues. CDR1 and CDR2 (germline): SGHRS, YFSETQ. V gave up 0 bases and J gave up 5 bases; unmatched junction bases: 7. The CDR3 coding sequence is TGCGCCAGCAGCTTGGTTCCAGCGGGAGGGCCCGAGACCCAGTACTTC. Protein product: CASSLVPAGGPETQYF.

This rearrangement joins TRBV28 to TRBJ2-7, with a tentative D call TRBD2 (6 bases). CDR1 and CDR2 from the germline V gene are MDHEN and SYDVKM. The CDR3 sequence is 18 residues long. V lost 4 bases, J lost 0 bases, and 22 bases lay in between. CDR3 region: CASSSLGAPGLISYEQYF. The CDR3 DNA reads as TGTGCCAGCAGTTCCCTCGGGGCCCCGGGACTGATCTCCTACGAGCAGTACTTC.

The genes are TRBV11-3 and TRBJ2-1, with D possibly TRBD1 on 5 matching bases. Trimming left V 0 bases short and J 10 bases short, with 7 bases between. Germline CDR1 SGHNT, CDR2 YENEEA. The CDR3 consists of 12 residues. The CDR3 is CASSLEAGEQFF. DNA for the CDR3: TGTGCCAGCAGCTTAGAGGCAGGGGAGCAGTTCTTC.

The chain combines TRBV19 with TRBJ2-7; TRBD1 matches at 8 bases. CDR1 is LNHDA and CDR2 is SQIVND in the germline V gene (reference sequence). This CDR3 region has 16 residues. V lost 4 bases to trimming and J lost 3 bases; unmatched junction nucleotides: 11. The DNA of the CDR3 is TGTGCCAGTAGTAAAATTACCGGGACAGGTGGCTACGAGCAGTACTTC. It codes for CASSKITGTGGYEQYF.

The chain links TRBV10-3 to TRBJ1-2; D call uncertain. The CDR3 has 13 residues. Germline CDR1 ENHRY, CDR2 SYGVKD. V was clipped by 0 bases and J by 5 bases, with 7 bases between them. The CDR3, as DNA: TGTGCCATCAGTGAGTCAGGGCTTTATGGCTACACCTTC. It is translated as CAISESGLYGYTF.

The rearrangement uses TRBV7-9 and TRBJ2-2; 7 bases match TRBD2. This CDR3 spans 19 amino acids. V lost 3 bases to trimming and J lost 1 base; unmatched junction nucleotides: 14. The germline gives CDR1 SEHNR, CDR2 FQNEAQ (reference sequence). CDR3 region: CASSFPKGGQGMNTGELFF. The CDR3, as DNA: TGTGCCAGCAGCTTCCCCAAGGGAGGGCAGGGCATGAACACCGGGGAGCTGTTTTTT.

This clone was observed a few times. In DNA, the CDR3 is TGTGCCAGCAGTCCTCCTGGAGTGGTTGGCTACACCTTC. Translation: CASSPPGVVGYTF. The chain uses TRBV28 and TRBJ1-2, with unresolved D. Trimming stripped 5 bases from V and 7 bases from J, with 14 bases between. CDR1 and CDR2 from the germline V gene are MDHEN and SYDVKM. This CDR3 spans 13 amino acids.

The genes are TRBV5-6 and TRBJ1-2; tentative D call: TRBD1 (5 bases). Per the germline V gene, CDR1 is SGHDT and CDR2 is YYEEEE. V was trimmed by 4 bases and J by 1 base, leaving 14 bases between them. CDR3 length: 15 residues. The chain's CDR3 is CASSLTGDFNYGYTF. The CDR3, as DNA: TGTGCCAGCAGCCTCACAGGAGACTTTAACTATGGCTACACCTTC.

The chain recombines TRBV19 with TRBJ2-7, with 10 bases that match TRBD1. From germline, CDR1 is LNHDA and CDR2 SQIVND (reference sequence). The CDR3 has 15 residues. After removal of 6 bases from V and 5 bases from J, the junction contained 10 bases not matched to a gene. The CDR3 here is CASRSAGQGSHEQYF. In DNA form, the CDR3 reads TGTGCCAGTAGATCCGCGGGACAGGGGTCCCACGAGCAGTACTTC.

Only a few counts were recorded for this clone. The genes are TRBV30 and TRBJ1-1; D possibly corresponds to TRBD1 (6 bases). Looked up from germline, CDR1 is GTSNPN and CDR2 is SVGIG (reference sequence). CDR3 length: 14 amino acids. Trimming cost V 0 bases and J 1 base, with 9 bases left between them. CDR3 sequence (DNA): TGTGCCTGGAGTGTACAGGGTGGGAACACTGAAGCTTTCTTT. Protein product: CAWSVQGGNTEAFF.

This clone occurred a few times. This chain links TRBV2 with TRBJ1-5, with TRBD1 as a possible D gene (5 bases). The CDR3 is made up of 15 amino acids. Germline CDR1 is SNHLY and CDR2 is FYNNEI. V lost 7 bases and J lost 0, with 13 bases in between. CDR3 nucleotide sequence: TGTGCCAGCACCGACCCGGGGGTTAGCAATCAGCCCCAGCATTTT. It encodes CASTDPGVSNQPQHF.

This clone has only a few counts. The V and J genes are TRBV11-2 and TRBJ1-1; perhaps TRBD1 as D (5 bases). Germline V gene data show CDR1 as SGHAT and CDR2 as FQNNGV. This CDR3 region has 14 residues. Trimming removed 3 bases at V and 1 base at J, with 9 bases between. CDR3 loop: CASSFTQGNTEAFF. For the CDR3, the DNA is TGTGCCAGCAGCTTCACTCAGGGGAACACTGAAGCTTTCTTT. Based on the CDR3 plus reference TRBV11-2 and TRBJ1-1, the full variable domain is EAGVAQSPRYKIIEKRQSVAFWCNPISGHATLYWYQQILGQGPKLLIQFQNNGVVDDSQLPKDRFSAERLKGVDSTLKIQPAKLEDSAVYLCASSFTQGNTEAFFGQGTRLTVV.

The chain is built from TRBV18 and TRBJ2-2; 7 nucleotides match TRBD2. There are 15 residues in the CDR3. Looked up from germline, CDR1 is KGHSH and CDR2 is LQKENI. V trimming: 0 bases; J trimming: 5 bases; junction bases outside the gene matches: 3. CDR3 sequence: CASSPPAGVTGELFF. In nucleotides, the CDR3 is TGTGCCAGCTCACCACCGGCGGGAGTTACCGGGGAGCTGTTTTTT.

This clone was seen at least ten times. This chain uses TRBV30 with TRBJ1-2; D not certain. The CDR3 totals 11 residues. The V gene's germline CDR1 is GTSNPN and CDR2 SVGIG (reference sequence). V lost 1 base, J lost 8 bases, and 8 bases lay in between. The CDR3 loop reads CAWSEKIGYTF. In DNA, the CDR3 is TGTGCCTGGAGTGAAAAAATCGGCTACACCTTC.